This T cell receptor beta chain derives from a study of identifying expanded T cells in peripheral blood. No infections or other immune events were documented during collection. Measured with immunoSEQ multiplex PCR; TCRdb has only the in-frame clones, and not every one. The sample carries roughly 78,000 clones, approximately 87% recorded once. The length of the CDR3 is 14 residues. Deletions cut 0 bases from V and 0 bases from J, with 4 bases between. The germline V gene has CDR1 SGHRS and CDR2 YFSETQ. This clone occurred once. V is TRBV5-1 and J is TRBJ1-3, with D uncertain. The material sequenced was blood. The clonotype comes from a person aged 18-70 years in good health. The CDR3 sequence is CASSLADSGNTIYF. CDR3 in DNA: TGCGCCAGCAGCTTGGCGGACTCTGGAAACACCATATATTTT.